The entry that follows covers one T cell receptor (beta chain) sequence. There is no known antigen for this receptor. Base qualities are missing; no much larger clone stands one base away. The library relied on the immunoSEQ multiplex PCR assay. Adaptive Biotechnologies carried out high-throughput TCR-beta CDR3 sequencing of genomic DNA for most patients. The authors' analysis ran thus. Adaptive's ImmunoSEQ software was the source of the TCR sequencing data for about 17 patients, while a few other patients were processed with MiXCR and VDJtools. CDR3 nucleotide sequences shared between donor and recipient were removed because the origin of such sequences could not be assigned. To count as alloreactive, a clone needed at least 2-fold expansion over unstimulated cells and a minimum CFSE-low frequency of 0.002% (template counts) or 0.001% (read counts). Clones detected in sequenced pre-transplant spleen, lymph node, or MLR CFSE-low populations of the donor or recipient were defined as mappable. The cumulative frequency of alloreactive clones was calculated as a percentage of all sequences, weighted by copy number. Drawn from immuneACCESS, this table holds only the in-frame rearrangements with V and J called that TCRdb kept. Clones are partly lost; checked studies trace under half to an unresolved V gene and leave the rest unexplained. The V and J calls and clone size are taken from that table; D and trimming were inferred from the DNA. The sample table contains around 71,000 clones; only one count was recorded for roughly 92% of them. The top ten clones comprise roughly 6.3% of the sample.

After transplant, bone marrow was aspirated from the posterior iliac crest or from another site selected by the physician. This record belongs to a study of graft-versus-host responses after intestinal transplantation listed by TCRdb under 2021. With regard to the full study: Multivisceral, liver-intestinal, or isolated intestinal transplants were received by the recipients. Every recipient was given anti-thymocyte globulin induction, followed by about three years of maintenance tacrolimus and steroids. Graft-versus-host and host-versus-graft alloreactive T cell clones were tracked in the graft, circulation and bone marrow after intestinal transplantation using bulk TCR-beta CDR3 sequencing. To identify alloreactive clones, pre-transplant mixed lymphocyte reaction products were sequenced and then compared with unstimulated pre-transplant donor and recipient T cells. A cohort of 24 intestinal transplant recipients, including one retransplant, was enrolled, and a few patients lacking pretransplant specimens were excluded. Donor T cell macrochimerism was defined as a peak of at least 4% donor T cells among recipient peripheral blood mononuclear cells. Samples from a few later patients were sequenced in-house on an Illumina MiSeq with MiXCR processing rather than by the commercial service. What the authors observed across the whole study: In patients with donor T cell macrochimerism, the allografts had high GvH to HvG T cell clonal ratios. Early after transplant, declines in HvG clones were associated with peak levels of circulating GvH clones. GvH clones were detected in recipient bone marrow, and some of these GvH clones were observed earlier in ileal mucosa or blood, consistent with an intestinal mucosal origin. The conclusions were limited by the relatively low number and heterogeneity of the intestinal transplant patients.

Sequences were derived from bone marrow, sampled 700 to 850 days after intestinal transplantation. The TCR comes from a human patient who received an intestinal transplant, so some T cells may come from the graft donor.

The CDR3 amino acid sequence is: CASSLGQGGETQYF. The sequenced DNA is TGTGCCAGCAGTTTGGGACAGGGCGGGGAGACCCAGTACTTC. In this chain, TRBV2 is recombined with TRBJ2-5; 9 central nucleotides agree with TRBD1. CDR1 and CDR2 were assigned from the germline V gene as SNHLY and FYNNEI. V is pruned by 5 bases and J by 5 bases, leaving 6 bases of the junction without a gene match. The CDR3, from cysteine to phenylalanine, totals 14 residues. CDR3 DNA is the only sequence kept; it has 42 bases, read in frame from the first base.